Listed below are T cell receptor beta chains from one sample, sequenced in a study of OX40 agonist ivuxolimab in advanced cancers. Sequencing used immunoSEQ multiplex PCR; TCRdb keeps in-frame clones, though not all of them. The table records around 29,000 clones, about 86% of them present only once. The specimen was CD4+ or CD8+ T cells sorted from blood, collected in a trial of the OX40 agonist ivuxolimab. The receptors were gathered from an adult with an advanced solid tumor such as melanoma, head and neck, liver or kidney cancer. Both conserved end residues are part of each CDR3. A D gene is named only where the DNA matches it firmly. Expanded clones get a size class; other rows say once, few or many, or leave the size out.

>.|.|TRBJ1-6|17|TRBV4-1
CASSQDRRMTDNSPLHF
TGCGCCAGCAGCCAAGATCGGAGAATGACTGATAATTCACCCCTCCACTTT
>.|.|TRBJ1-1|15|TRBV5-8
CASSLIRGWDTEAFF
TGTGCCAGCAGCTTAATCCGAGGTTGGGACACTGAAGCTTTCTTT
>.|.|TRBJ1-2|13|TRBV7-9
CASSLPGNYGYTF
TGTGCCAGCAGCTTACCAGGGAACTATGGCTACACCTTC
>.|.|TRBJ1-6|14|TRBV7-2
CASSLQNRDSPLHF
TGTGCCAGCAGCTTACAAAACAGGGATTCACCCCTCCACTTT
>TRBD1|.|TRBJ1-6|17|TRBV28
CASRETGGTFYNSPLHF
TGTGCCAGCAGGGAGACAGGGGGGACCTTCTATAATTCACCCCTCCACTTT
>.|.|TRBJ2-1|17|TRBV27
CASSTGTPPYSYNEQFF
TGTGCCAGCAGTACCGGGACACCACCGTACTCCTACAATGAGCAGTTCTTC
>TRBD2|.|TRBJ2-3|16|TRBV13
CASSLGMGLDTDTQYF
TGTGCCAGCAGCTTGGGGATGGGACTAGACACAGATACGCAGTATTTT
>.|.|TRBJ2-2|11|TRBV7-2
CASWDTGELFF
TGTGCCAGCTGGGATACCGGGGAGCTGTTTTTT
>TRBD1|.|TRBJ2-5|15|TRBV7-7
CASSHGQGLQETQYF
TGTGCCAGCAGCCACGGACAGGGGCTCCAAGAGACCCAGTACTTC
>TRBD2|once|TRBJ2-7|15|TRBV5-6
CASSSPRRGGYEQYF
TGTGCCAGCAGCTCCCCTAGGCGGGGGGGCTACGAGCAGTACTTC
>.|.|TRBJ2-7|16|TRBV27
CASSYLRDTSTYEQYF
TGTGCCAGCAGTTACCTCCGGGACACCTCGACGTACGAGCAGTACTTC
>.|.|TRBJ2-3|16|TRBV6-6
CATTPGQGRGVDTQYF
TGTGCCACCACCCCGGGCCAGGGCAGGGGGGTAGATACGCAGTATTTT
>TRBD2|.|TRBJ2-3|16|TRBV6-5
CASSYFLGAGGDTQYF
TGTGCCAGCAGTTACTTCTTAGGAGCGGGGGGAGATACGCAGTATTTT
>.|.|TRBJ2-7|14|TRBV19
CASSVLSGSYEQYF
TGTGCCAGTAGTGTACTATCCGGGAGCTACGAGCAGTACTTC
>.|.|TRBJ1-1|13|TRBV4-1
CASSRDLNTEAFF
TGCGCCAGCAGCCGGGATCTGAACACTGAAGCTTTCTTT
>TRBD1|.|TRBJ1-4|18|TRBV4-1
CASSPYTVQGATNEKLFF
TGCGCCAGCAGCCCATATACCGTACAGGGGGCAACTAATGAAAAACTGTTTTTT
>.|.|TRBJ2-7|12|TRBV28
CASSLYTYEQYF
TGTGCCAGCAGCTTGTACACCTACGAGCAGTACTTC
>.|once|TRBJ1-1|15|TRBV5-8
CASSPARYPNTEAFF
TGTGCCAGCAGCCCCGCAAGATACCCGAACACTGAAGCTTTCTTT
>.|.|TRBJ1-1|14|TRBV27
CASGYAPGNTEAFF
TGTGCCAGCGGCTACGCCCCCGGTAACACTGAAGCTTTCTTT
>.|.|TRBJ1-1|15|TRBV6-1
CASISLKGTNTEAFF
TGTGCCAGCATCTCACTAAAGGGTACCAACACTGAAGCTTTCTTT
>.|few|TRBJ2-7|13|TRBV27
CASSGTRPYEQYF
TGTGCCAGCAGTGGTACAAGGCCCTACGAGCAGTACTTC
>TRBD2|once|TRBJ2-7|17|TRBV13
CASSLASGGAGRYEQYF
TGTGCCAGCAGCTTAGCCAGCGGGGGGGCCGGTCGCTACGAGCAGTACTTC
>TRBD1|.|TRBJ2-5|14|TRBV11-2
CASSVGQVRWSQYF
TGTGCCAGCAGCGTAGGACAGGTCAGGTGGTCCCAGTACTTC
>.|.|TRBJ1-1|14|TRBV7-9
CASSLAQGNTEAFF
TGTGCCAGCAGCTTAGCGCAAGGGAACACTGAAGCTTTCTTT
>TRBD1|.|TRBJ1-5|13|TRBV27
CASSLAGGQPQHF
TGTGCCAGCAGTTTGGCAGGGGGTCAGCCCCAGCATTTT
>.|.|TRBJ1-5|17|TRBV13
CASSLGLPGASNQPQHF
TGTGCCAGCAGCTTAGGCCTGCCAGGGGCCAGCAATCAGCCCCAGCATTTT
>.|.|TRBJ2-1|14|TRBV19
CASSIGTAATEQFF
TGTGCCAGTAGTATCGGGACGGCCGCCACTGAGCAGTTCTTC
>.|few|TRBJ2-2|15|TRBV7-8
CASSLAPGAGGELFF
TGTGCCAGCAGCTTAGCGCCCGGGGCGGGCGGGGAGCTGTTTTTT
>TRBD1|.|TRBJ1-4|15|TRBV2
CASSDWGQGFEKLFF
TGTGCCAGCAGTGACTGGGGACAGGGGTTCGAAAAACTGTTTTTT
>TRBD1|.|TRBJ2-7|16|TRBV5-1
CASSLGPGGPSYEQYF
TGCGCCAGCAGCTTGGGCCCAGGGGGTCCCTCCTACGAGCAGTACTTC
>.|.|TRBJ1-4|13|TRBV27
CASSLGNNEKLFF
TGTGCCAGCAGTTTAGGGAACAATGAAAAACTGTTTTTT
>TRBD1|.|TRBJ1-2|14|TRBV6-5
CASSYTTGADGYTF
TGTGCCAGCAGTTACACCACAGGGGCCGATGGCTACACCTTC
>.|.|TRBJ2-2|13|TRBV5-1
CASSLGETGELFF
TGCGCCAGCAGCTTAGGAGAGACCGGGGAGCTGTTTTTT
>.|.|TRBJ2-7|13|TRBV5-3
CASSSQGSYEQYF
TGTGCCAGCAGCTCACAAGGGAGCTACGAGCAGTACTTC
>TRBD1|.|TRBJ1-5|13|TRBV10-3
CATWDRGDQPQHF
TGTGCCACATGGGACAGGGGCGATCAGCCCCAGCATTTT
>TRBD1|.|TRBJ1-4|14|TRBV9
CASSVRTGREKLFF
TGTGCCAGCAGCGTAAGGACAGGACGCGAAAAACTGTTTTTT
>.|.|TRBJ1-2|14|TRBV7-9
CASSLVGPIYGYTF
TGTGCCAGCAGCTTAGTAGGACCCATCTATGGCTACACCTTC
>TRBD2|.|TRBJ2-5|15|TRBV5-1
CASRHSGGFQETQYF
TGCGCCAGCAGACACAGCGGGGGGTTCCAAGAGACCCAGTACTTC
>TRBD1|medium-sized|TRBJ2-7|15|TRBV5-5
CASSLSGTGAYEQYF
TGTGCCAGCAGCTTATCCGGGACAGGAGCCTACGAGCAGTACTTC
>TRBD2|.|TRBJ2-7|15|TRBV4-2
CASSHPSGGVYEQYF
TGTGCCAGCAGCCATCCCAGCGGGGGGGTCTACGAGCAGTACTTC
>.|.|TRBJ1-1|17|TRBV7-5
CARSPRGRGIRGTEAFF
TGTGCCAGAAGTCCCAGGGGCAGGGGTATTCGGGGCACTGAAGCTTTCTTT
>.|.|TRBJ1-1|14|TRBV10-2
CASSDRGWGTEAFF
TGCGCCAGCAGTGACCGGGGCTGGGGCACTGAAGCTTTCTTT
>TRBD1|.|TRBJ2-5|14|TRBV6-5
CASSTQGVKETQYF
TGTGCCAGCAGTACCCAGGGGGTGAAAGAGACCCAGTACTTC
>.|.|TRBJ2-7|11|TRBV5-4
CASSLAYEQYF
TGTGCCAGCAGCTTAGCCTACGAGCAGTACTTC
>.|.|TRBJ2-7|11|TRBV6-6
CASSYSGEQYF
TGTGCCAGCAGTTACTCGGGCGAGCAGTACTTC
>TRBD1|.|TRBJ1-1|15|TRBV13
CASSPPGTGGLEAFF
TGTGCCAGCAGCCCACCCGGGACAGGGGGCCTTGAAGCTTTCTTT
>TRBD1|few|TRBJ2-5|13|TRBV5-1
CASSQGQEETQYF
TGCGCCAGCAGCCAGGGACAGGAGGAGACCCAGTACTTC
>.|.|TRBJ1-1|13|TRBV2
CASPDGGRTEAFF
TGTGCCAGCCCCGACGGGGGGAGGACTGAAGCTTTCTTT
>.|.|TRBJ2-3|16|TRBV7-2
CASSLTPAPGADTQYF
TGTGCCAGCAGCTTGACCCCCGCACCGGGTGCAGATACGCAGTATTTT
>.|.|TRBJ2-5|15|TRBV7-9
CASSLVAGEGETQYF
TGTGCCAGCAGCTTAGTGGCAGGGGAGGGAGAGACCCAGTACTTC